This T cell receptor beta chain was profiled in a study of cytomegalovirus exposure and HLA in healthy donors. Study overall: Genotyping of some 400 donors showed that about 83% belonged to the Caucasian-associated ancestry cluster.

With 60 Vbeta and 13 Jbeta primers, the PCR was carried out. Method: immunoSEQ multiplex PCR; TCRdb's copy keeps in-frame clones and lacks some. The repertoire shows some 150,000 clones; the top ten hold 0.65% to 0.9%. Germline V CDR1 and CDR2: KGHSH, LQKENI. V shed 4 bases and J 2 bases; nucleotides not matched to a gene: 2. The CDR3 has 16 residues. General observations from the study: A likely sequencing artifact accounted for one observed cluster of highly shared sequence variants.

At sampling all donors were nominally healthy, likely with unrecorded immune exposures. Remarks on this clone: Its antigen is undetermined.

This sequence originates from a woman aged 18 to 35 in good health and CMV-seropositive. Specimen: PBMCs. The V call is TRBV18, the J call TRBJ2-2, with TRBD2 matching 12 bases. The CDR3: CASSLTSGGNTGELFF. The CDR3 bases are TGTGCCAGCTCACTGACTAGCGGGGGTAACACCGGGGAGCTGTTTTTT.